The sequence of this T cell receptor beta chain was determined in a study of CD8 T cells in Susac syndrome. Random hexamers primed reverse transcription of roughly 0.5 to 1 ug RNA. The amplification used immunoSEQ multiplex PCR on TCR beta CDR3; it spanned 54 Vbeta and 13 Jbeta. TCRdb recomputed calls from the immunoSEQ multiplex PCR reads with MiXCR, one row per CDR3 protein. This table has around 270,000 distinct CDR3 sequences, 89% appearing once. The CDR3 sequence is 15 residues long. V shed 1 base and J shed 5 bases, with 11 bases lying between them. Germline CDR1 and CDR2: LGHNA and YSLEER. Blood CD8+ and CD4+ T cells underwent high-throughput TCR beta sequencing. The multiple sclerosis controls were treatment-naive patients affected by stable or active relapsing-remitting disease. Negative isolation yielded the CD8+ and CD4+ T cells, while FACS enriched the TEMRA cells.

The sample comprised CD8+ T cells from PBMCs. This clonotype was sampled from a human donor with multiple sclerosis. This chain joins TRBV4-3 and TRBJ1-4; D is undetermined. The CDR3 region has the DNA TGCGCCAGCAGCCAAGGCCTCGGGAGCAATGAAAAACTGTTTTTT. Translating it yields CASSQGLGSNEKLFF.